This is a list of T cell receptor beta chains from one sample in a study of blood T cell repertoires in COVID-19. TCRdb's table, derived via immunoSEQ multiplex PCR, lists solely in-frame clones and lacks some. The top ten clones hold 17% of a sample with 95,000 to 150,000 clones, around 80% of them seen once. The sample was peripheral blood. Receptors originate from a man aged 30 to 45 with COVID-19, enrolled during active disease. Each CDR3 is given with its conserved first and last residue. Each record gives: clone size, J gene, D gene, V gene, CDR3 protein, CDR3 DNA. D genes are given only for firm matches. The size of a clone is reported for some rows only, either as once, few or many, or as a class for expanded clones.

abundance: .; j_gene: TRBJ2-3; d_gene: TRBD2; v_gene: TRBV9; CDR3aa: CASSSRTRLAGTDTQYF; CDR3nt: TGTGCCAGCAGCTCCCGGACTAGACTAGCGGGGACAGATACGCAGTATTTT
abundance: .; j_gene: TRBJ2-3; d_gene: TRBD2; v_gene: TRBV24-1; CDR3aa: CATSDLLAGGIDTQYF; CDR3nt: TGTGCCACCAGTGATTTGCTCGCGGGGGGAATAGATACGCAGTATTTT
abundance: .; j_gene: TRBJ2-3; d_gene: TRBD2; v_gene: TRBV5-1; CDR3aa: CASSLGLAGGRSTDTQYF; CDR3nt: TGCGCCAGCAGCTTAGGGCTAGCGGGAGGACGTAGCACAGATACGCAGTATTTT
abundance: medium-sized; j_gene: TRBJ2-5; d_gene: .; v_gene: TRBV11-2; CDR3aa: CASTPHPDRLGETQYF; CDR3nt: TGTGCCAGCACCCCGCACCCAGACAGGTTGGGAGAGACCCAGTACTTC
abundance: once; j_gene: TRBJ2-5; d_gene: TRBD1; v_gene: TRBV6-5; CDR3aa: CASNPLTGGAETQYF; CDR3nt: TGTGCCAGTAATCCCCTCACAGGGGGCGCAGAGACCCAGTACTTC
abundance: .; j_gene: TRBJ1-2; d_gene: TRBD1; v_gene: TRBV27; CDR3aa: CASSPPGQGHYGYTF; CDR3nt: TGTGCCAGCAGTCCGCCGGGACAGGGACACTATGGCTACACCTTC
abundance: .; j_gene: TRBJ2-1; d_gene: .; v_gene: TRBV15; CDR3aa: CATSRDRASGEQFF; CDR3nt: TGTGCCACCAGCAGAGATCGGGCCAGCGGTGAGCAGTTCTTC
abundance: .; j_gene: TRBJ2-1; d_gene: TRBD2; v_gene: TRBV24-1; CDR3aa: CATSTLAGEGNEQFF; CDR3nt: TGTGCCACCAGTACTCTAGCGGGAGAAGGCAATGAGCAGTTCTTC
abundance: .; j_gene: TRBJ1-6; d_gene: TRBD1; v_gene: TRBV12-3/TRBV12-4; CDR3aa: CASKGGGDSPLHF; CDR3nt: TGTGCCAGCAAAGGGGGCGGGGATTCACCCCTCCACTTT
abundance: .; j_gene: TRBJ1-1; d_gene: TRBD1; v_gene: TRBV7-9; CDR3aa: CASSSEGQGSTEAFF; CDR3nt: TGTGCCAGCAGCTCGGAAGGACAGGGTTCCACTGAAGCTTTCTTT
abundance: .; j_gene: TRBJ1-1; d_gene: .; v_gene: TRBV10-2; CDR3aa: CATTQGTEAFF; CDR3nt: TGCGCCACCACCCAGGGCACTGAAGCTTTCTTT
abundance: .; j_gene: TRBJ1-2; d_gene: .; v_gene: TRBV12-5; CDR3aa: CASGLQGSEADGGYTF; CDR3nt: TGTGCTAGTGGTTTACAGGGAAGCGAGGCAGATGGGGGCTACACCTTC
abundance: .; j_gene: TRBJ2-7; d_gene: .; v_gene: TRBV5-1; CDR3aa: CASSPGTPSYEQYF; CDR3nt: TGCGCCAGCAGCCCGGGGACACCTTCCTACGAGCAGTACTTC
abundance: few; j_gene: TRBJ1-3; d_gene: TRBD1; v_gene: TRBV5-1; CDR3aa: CASRDSFSGNTIYF; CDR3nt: TGCGCCAGCCGGGACAGTTTCTCTGGAAACACCATATATTTT
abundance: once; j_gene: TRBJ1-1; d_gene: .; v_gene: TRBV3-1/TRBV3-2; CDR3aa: CASSQGGHLVGRNTEAFF; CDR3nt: TGTGCCAGCAGCCAAGGGGGACACCTGGTAGGTAGGAACACTGAAGCTTTCTTT
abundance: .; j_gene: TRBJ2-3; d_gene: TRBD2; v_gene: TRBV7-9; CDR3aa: CASSTTSGRPDTQYF; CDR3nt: TGTGCCAGCTCCACGACTAGCGGGAGGCCAGATACGCAGTATTTT
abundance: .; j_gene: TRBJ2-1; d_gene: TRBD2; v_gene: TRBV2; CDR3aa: CASREPLGLAGGRVPVNEQFF; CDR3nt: TGTGCCAGCAGAGAACCGCTGGGACTAGCGGGGGGGCGAGTCCCTGTGAATGAGCAGTTCTTC
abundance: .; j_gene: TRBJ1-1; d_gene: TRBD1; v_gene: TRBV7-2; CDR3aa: CASSNQGARTEAFF; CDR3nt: TGTGCCAGCAGCAACCAGGGGGCGCGCACTGAAGCTTTCTTT
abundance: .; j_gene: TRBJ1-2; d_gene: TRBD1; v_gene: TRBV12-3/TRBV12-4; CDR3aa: CASSTGQGVYTF; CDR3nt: TGTGCCAGCAGTACCGGACAGGGAGTATACACCTTC
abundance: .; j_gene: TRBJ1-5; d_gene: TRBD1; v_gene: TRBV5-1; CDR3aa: CASSQGTGGFYSNQPQHF; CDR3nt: TGCGCCAGCAGCCAAGGGACAGGGGGTTTTTATAGCAATCAGCCCCAGCATTTT
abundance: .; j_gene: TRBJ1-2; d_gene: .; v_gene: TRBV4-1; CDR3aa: CASSPQTANYGYTF; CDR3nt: TGCGCCAGCAGCCCCCAGACAGCCAACTATGGCTACACCTTC
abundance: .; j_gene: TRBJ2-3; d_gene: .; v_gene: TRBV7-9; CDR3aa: CASSSDLWDTQYF; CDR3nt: TGTGCCAGCAGCTCGGACTTGTGGGATACGCAGTATTTT
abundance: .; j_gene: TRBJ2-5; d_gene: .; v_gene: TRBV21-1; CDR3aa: CASILSRVETQYF; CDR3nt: TGTGCCAGCATCCTGAGCAGGGTAGAGACCCAGTACTTC
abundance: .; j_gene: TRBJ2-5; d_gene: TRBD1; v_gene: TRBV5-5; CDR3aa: CASSQQGLETQYF; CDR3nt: TGTGCCAGCAGCCAACAGGGGCTGGAGACCCAGTACTTC
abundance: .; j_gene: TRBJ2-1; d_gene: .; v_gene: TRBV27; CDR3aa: CASSQYNEQFF; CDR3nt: TGTGCCAGCAGTCAATACAATGAGCAGTTCTTC
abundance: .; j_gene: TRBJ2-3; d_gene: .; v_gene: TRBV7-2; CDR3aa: CASSLGRGAQDTQYF; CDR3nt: TGTGCCAGCAGCCTAGGCCGGGGGGCCCAAGATACGCAGTATTTT
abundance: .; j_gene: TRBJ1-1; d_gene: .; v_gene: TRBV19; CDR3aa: CASSIGVGEPNTEAFF; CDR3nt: TGTGCCAGTAGTATAGGGGTCGGGGAACCGAACACTGAAGCTTTCTTT
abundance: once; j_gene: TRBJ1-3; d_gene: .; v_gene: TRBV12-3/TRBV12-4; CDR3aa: CASSPDRRNTIYF; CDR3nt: TGTGCCAGCAGTCCAGACAGGAGAAACACCATATATTTT
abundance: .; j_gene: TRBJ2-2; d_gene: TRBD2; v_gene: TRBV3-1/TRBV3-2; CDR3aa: CASGTSGRPGELFF; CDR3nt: TGTGCCAGCGGGACTAGCGGGAGACCCGGGGAGCTGTTTTTT
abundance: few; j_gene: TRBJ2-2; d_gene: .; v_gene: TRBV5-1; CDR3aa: CASSLSLLNTGELFF; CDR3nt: TGCGCCAGCAGCTTAAGCCTTCTTAACACCGGGGAGCTGTTTTTT
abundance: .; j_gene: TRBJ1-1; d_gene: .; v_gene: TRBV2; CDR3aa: CASSERTDPYTEAFF; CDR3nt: TGTGCCAGCAGTGAAAGGACAGACCCATACACTGAAGCTTTCTTT
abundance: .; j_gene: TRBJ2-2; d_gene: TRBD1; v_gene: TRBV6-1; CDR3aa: CASSEQGDTGELFF; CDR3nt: TGTGCCAGCAGTGAACAGGGGGACACCGGGGAGCTGTTTTTT
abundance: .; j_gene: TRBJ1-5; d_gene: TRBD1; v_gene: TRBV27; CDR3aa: CASPDRGSNQPQHF; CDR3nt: TGTGCCAGCCCGGACAGGGGGAGCAATCAGCCCCAGCATTTT
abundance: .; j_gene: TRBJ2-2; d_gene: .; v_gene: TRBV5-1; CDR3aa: CASSLAGGPGELFF; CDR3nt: TGCGCCAGCAGCTTGGCGGGTGGCCCCGGGGAGCTGTTTTTT
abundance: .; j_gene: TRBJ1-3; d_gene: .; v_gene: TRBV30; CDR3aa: CAWSLGTVDTIYF; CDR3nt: TGTGCCTGGAGCCTAGGGACTGTAGACACCATATATTTT
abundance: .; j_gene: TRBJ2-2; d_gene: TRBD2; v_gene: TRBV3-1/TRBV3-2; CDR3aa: CASSQALGLSGGELFF; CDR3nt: TGTGCCAGCAGCCAAGCGCTGGGACTATCCGGCGGGGAGCTGTTTTTT
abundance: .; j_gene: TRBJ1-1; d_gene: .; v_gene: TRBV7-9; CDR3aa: CASSLDGGVTEAFF; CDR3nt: TGTGCCAGCAGCTTAGATGGGGGGGTCACTGAAGCTTTCTTT
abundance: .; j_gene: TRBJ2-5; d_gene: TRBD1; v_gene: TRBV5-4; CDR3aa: CASSLGGTGRGSKETQYF; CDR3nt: TGTGCCAGCAGCTTGGGCGGGACAGGGAGAGGGTCGAAAGAGACCCAGTACTTC
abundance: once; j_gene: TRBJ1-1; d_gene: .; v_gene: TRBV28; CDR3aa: CASIFAENTEAFF; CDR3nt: TGTGCCAGCATCTTTGCGGAGAACACTGAAGCTTTCTTT
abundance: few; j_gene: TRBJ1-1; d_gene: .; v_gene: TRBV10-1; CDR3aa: CASSETGIGGTEAFF; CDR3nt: TGCGCCAGCAGTGAGACCGGGATAGGCGGCACTGAAGCTTTCTTT
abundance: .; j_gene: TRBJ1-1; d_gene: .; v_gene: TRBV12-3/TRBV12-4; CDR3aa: CASSFSGYTEAFF; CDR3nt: TGTGCCAGCAGTTTCTCGGGATACACTGAAGCTTTCTTT
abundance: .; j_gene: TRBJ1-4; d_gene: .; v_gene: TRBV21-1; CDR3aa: CASSTARQEPNEKLFF; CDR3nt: TGTGCCAGCAGCACGGCTCGACAGGAGCCTAATGAAAAACTGTTTTTT
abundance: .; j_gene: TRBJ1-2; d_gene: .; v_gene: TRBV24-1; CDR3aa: CATSDSEATHSNYGYTF; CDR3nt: TGTGCCACCAGTGATTCGGAGGCAACCCATTCCAACTATGGCTACACCTTC
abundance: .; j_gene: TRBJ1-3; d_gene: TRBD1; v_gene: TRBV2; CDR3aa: CASSQDRISGNTIYF; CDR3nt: TGTGCCAGCAGCCAGGACAGGATCTCTGGAAACACCATATATTTT
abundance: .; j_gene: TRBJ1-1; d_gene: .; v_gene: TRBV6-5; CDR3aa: CASSYGGSNTEAFF; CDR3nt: TGTGCCAGCAGTTACGGAGGCTCGAACACTGAAGCTTTCTTT
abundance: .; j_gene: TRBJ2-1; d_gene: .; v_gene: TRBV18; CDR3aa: CASSPNTGTHHGNEQFF; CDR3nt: TGTGCCAGCTCACCGAATACCGGGACTCACCATGGGAATGAGCAGTTCTTC
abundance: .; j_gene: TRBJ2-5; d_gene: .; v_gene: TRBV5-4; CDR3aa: CASSLFSGGEKTQYF; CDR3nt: TGTGCCAGCAGCTTGTTTTCCGGGGGTGAGAAGACCCAGTACTTC
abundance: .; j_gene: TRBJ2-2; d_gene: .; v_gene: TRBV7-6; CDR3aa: CASSFPVRDTLNTGELFF; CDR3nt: TGTGCCAGCAGCTTTCCCGTCCGGGACACCTTGAACACCGGGGAGCTGTTTTTT
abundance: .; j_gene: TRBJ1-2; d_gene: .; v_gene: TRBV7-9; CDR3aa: CASSLIGAANYGYTF; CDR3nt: TGTGCCAGCAGCTTAATAGGGGCAGCTAACTATGGCTACACCTTC
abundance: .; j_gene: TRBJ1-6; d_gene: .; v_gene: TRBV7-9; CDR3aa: CASSLAQGLGSPLHF; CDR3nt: TGTGCCAGCAGCTTAGCACAGGGCTTGGGGTCACCCCTCCACTTT
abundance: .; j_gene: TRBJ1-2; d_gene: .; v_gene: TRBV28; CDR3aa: CASSLSRQNRGYTF; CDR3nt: TGTGCCAGCAGTTTATCAAGACAGAATAGGGGCTACACCTTC
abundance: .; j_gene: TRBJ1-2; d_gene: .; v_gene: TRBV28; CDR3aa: CASRPWHYGYTF; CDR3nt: TGTGCCAGCAGGCCGTGGCACTATGGCTACACCTTC